A selection of T cell receptor beta chains follows, all from one sample in a study of blood T cell repertoires in COVID-19. Libraries were prepared by immunoSEQ multiplex PCR; TCRdb keeps only in-frame clonotypes and omits some of them. The data contain 80,000 or so clones, 70% to 90% of them singletons. Sequencing used peripheral blood. The receptors stem from a woman older than 75 with acute or convalescent COVID-19. CDR3s include the opening cysteine and the closing phenylalanine or tryptophan. Fields, in order: CDR3 protein, CDR3 DNA, V gene, J gene, D gene, clone size. D genes are given only for firm matches. For some rows the clone size is stated as once, few or many, or as a class when expanded; others skip it.

cdr3_aa: CASSLGGLAGDEQFF
cdr3_nt: TGTGCCAGCAGCTTGGGGGGACTAGCGGGGGATGAGCAGTTCTTC
v_call: TRBV5-4
j_call: TRBJ2-1
d_call: TRBD2
clone_size: -

cdr3_aa: CASSADRGGSPLHF
cdr3_nt: TGTGCCAGCAGTGCGGACAGGGGAGGTTCACCCCTCCACTTT
v_call: TRBV2
j_call: TRBJ1-6
d_call: TRBD1
clone_size: -

cdr3_aa: CASSLRGGETQYF
cdr3_nt: TGTGCCAGCAGTTTACGGGGAGGGGAGACCCAGTACTTC
v_call: TRBV12-3/TRBV12-4
j_call: TRBJ2-5
d_call: TRBD2
clone_size: -

cdr3_aa: CASSLNSNTGELFF
cdr3_nt: TGTGCCAGCAGCTTGAACTCGAACACCGGGGAGCTGTTTTTT
v_call: TRBV5-5
j_call: TRBJ2-2
d_call: -
clone_size: -

cdr3_aa: CATSSARGATPFF
cdr3_nt: TGTGCCACCAGCAGTGCGCGGGGGGCAACGCCGTTCTTC
v_call: TRBV15
j_call: TRBJ2-1
d_call: TRBD2
clone_size: -

cdr3_aa: CASSELAGGADTQYF
cdr3_nt: TGTGCCAGCAGTGAATTAGCGGGGGGGGCGGATACGCAGTATTTT
v_call: TRBV2
j_call: TRBJ2-3
d_call: TRBD2
clone_size: -

cdr3_aa: CASSRGGQGVLNTEAFF
cdr3_nt: TGTGCCAGCAGCCGAGGGGGGCAGGGGGTTTTGAACACTGAAGCTTTCTTT
v_call: TRBV14
j_call: TRBJ1-1
d_call: TRBD1
clone_size: -

cdr3_aa: CAWSVNRGGDQPQHF
cdr3_nt: TGTGCCTGGAGTGTAAACAGGGGGGGCGATCAGCCCCAGCATTTT
v_call: TRBV30
j_call: TRBJ1-5
d_call: TRBD1
clone_size: -

cdr3_aa: CASSVLGGLLAGHNEQFF
cdr3_nt: TGTGCCAGCAGCGTGTTAGGGGGCTTACTAGCGGGCCACAATGAGCAGTTCTTC
v_call: TRBV9
j_call: TRBJ2-1
d_call: TRBD2
clone_size: -

cdr3_aa: CASTPRQNNYGYTF
cdr3_nt: TGTGCCAGCACCCCCAGGCAGAACAACTATGGCTACACCTTC
v_call: TRBV6-5
j_call: TRBJ1-2
d_call: -
clone_size: -

cdr3_aa: CASSVSGTSLGFLDTQYF
cdr3_nt: TGTGCCAGCAGTGTAAGCGGGACTAGCTTGGGTTTTTTAGATACGCAGTATTTT
v_call: TRBV6-1
j_call: TRBJ2-3
d_call: TRBD2
clone_size: -

cdr3_aa: CASSFGQGNQPQHF
cdr3_nt: TGCGCCAGCAGCTTTGGACAGGGCAATCAGCCCCAGCATTTT
v_call: TRBV5-1
j_call: TRBJ1-5
d_call: TRBD1
clone_size: -

cdr3_aa: CASTWGTVNTEAFF
cdr3_nt: TGTGCCAGCACCTGGGGGACTGTGAACACTGAAGCTTTCTTT
v_call: TRBV7-9
j_call: TRBJ1-1
d_call: -
clone_size: -

cdr3_aa: CASSLENRYTEAFF
cdr3_nt: TGTGCCAGCAGCTTAGAAAACAGATACACTGAAGCTTTCTTT
v_call: TRBV7-9
j_call: TRBJ1-1
d_call: -
clone_size: -

cdr3_aa: CAWRHRRGNTEAFF
cdr3_nt: TGTGCCTGGAGGCATCGGAGGGGCAACACTGAAGCTTTCTTT
v_call: TRBV30
j_call: TRBJ1-1
d_call: -
clone_size: -

cdr3_aa: CASSSPYNTEAFF
cdr3_nt: TGTGCCAGCAGTTCCCCTTACAATACTGAAGCTTTCTTT
v_call: TRBV28
j_call: TRBJ1-1
d_call: -
clone_size: -

cdr3_aa: CASILQGTGELFF
cdr3_nt: TGTGCCAGTATTCTACAGGGAACCGGGGAGCTGTTTTTT
v_call: TRBV19
j_call: TRBJ2-2
d_call: -
clone_size: -

cdr3_aa: CASSQNRVVGEKLFF
cdr3_nt: TGTGCCAGCAGCCAAAACAGGGTTGTGGGTGAAAAACTGTTTTTT
v_call: TRBV7-2
j_call: TRBJ1-4
d_call: -
clone_size: -

cdr3_aa: CASSPRTGGGGELFF
cdr3_nt: TGTGCCAGCAGCCCCAGGACAGGGGGGGGCGGGGAGCTGTTTTTT
v_call: TRBV11-3
j_call: TRBJ2-2
d_call: TRBD1
clone_size: -

cdr3_aa: CAWAGLPHLEAFF
cdr3_nt: TGTGCCTGGGCGGGACTCCCCCACCTTGAAGCTTTCTTT
v_call: TRBV30
j_call: TRBJ1-1
d_call: -
clone_size: -

cdr3_aa: CASSSGAGGSNNEQFF
cdr3_nt: TGTGCCAGCAGTTCCGGAGCGGGGGGGTCCAACAATGAGCAGTTCTTC
v_call: TRBV27
j_call: TRBJ2-1
d_call: TRBD2
clone_size: -

cdr3_aa: CASSYETGPYEQYF
cdr3_nt: TGTGCCAGCAGTTACGAGACAGGTCCATACGAGCAGTACTTC
v_call: TRBV6-2/TRBV6-3
j_call: TRBJ2-7
d_call: -
clone_size: -

cdr3_aa: CASSFVYSSYEQYF
cdr3_nt: TGTGCCAGCAGTTTTGTATACAGCTCCTACGAGCAGTACTTC
v_call: TRBV27
j_call: TRBJ2-7
d_call: -
clone_size: once

cdr3_aa: CASSLVPGNTEAFF
cdr3_nt: TGTGCCAGCAGCTTAGTTCCAGGGAACACTGAAGCTTTCTTT
v_call: TRBV11-2
j_call: TRBJ1-1
d_call: -
clone_size: -

cdr3_aa: CASSLLGTSGSNEQFF
cdr3_nt: TGTGCCAGCAGCTTATTGGGGACTAGCGGGAGCAATGAGCAGTTCTTC
v_call: TRBV7-9
j_call: TRBJ2-1
d_call: TRBD2
clone_size: -

cdr3_aa: CASSSGGTDTQYF
cdr3_nt: TGTGCCAGCAGCAGCGGGGGCACAGATACGCAGTATTTT
v_call: TRBV9
j_call: TRBJ2-3
d_call: TRBD2
clone_size: -

cdr3_aa: CASIGGVDEQFF
cdr3_nt: TGCGCCAGCATAGGCGGGGTCGATGAGCAGTTCTTC
v_call: TRBV10-1
j_call: TRBJ2-1
d_call: -
clone_size: -

cdr3_aa: CASSSSTGFEQYF
cdr3_nt: TGTGCCAGCAGCTCATCGACAGGGTTCGAGCAGTACTTC
v_call: TRBV7-2
j_call: TRBJ2-7
d_call: TRBD1
clone_size: -

cdr3_aa: CAWSVSGGSQETQYF
cdr3_nt: TGTGCCTGGAGTGTTTCAGGGGGGAGCCAAGAGACCCAGTACTTC
v_call: TRBV30
j_call: TRBJ2-5
d_call: -
clone_size: once

cdr3_aa: CASSAGGQGNSPLHF
cdr3_nt: TGTGCCAGCAGCGCCGGCGGACAGGGGAATTCACCCCTCCACTTT
v_call: TRBV9
j_call: TRBJ1-6
d_call: TRBD1
clone_size: -

cdr3_aa: CASSPRRGDEQYF
cdr3_nt: TGTGCCAGCAGCCCCAGGAGGGGAGACGAGCAGTACTTC
v_call: TRBV7-8
j_call: TRBJ2-7
d_call: -
clone_size: -

cdr3_aa: CASSPRVQRGFQETQYF
cdr3_nt: TGTGCCAGCTCACCCCGCGTCCAGCGGGGCTTCCAAGAGACCCAGTACTTC
v_call: TRBV18
j_call: TRBJ2-5
d_call: TRBD2
clone_size: few

cdr3_aa: CASTPYLPGQGGEKLFF
cdr3_nt: TGTGCCAGCACCCCTTACCTACCGGGACAGGGAGGAGAAAAACTGTTTTTT
v_call: TRBV7-9
j_call: TRBJ1-4
d_call: TRBD1
clone_size: -

cdr3_aa: CASSQTGQGGEKLFF
cdr3_nt: TGTGCCAGCAGCCAAACGGGACAGGGGGGTGAAAAACTGTTTTTT
v_call: TRBV4-2
j_call: TRBJ1-4
d_call: TRBD1
clone_size: -

cdr3_aa: CATSLANEQFF
cdr3_nt: TGTGCCACCAGTCTCGCGAATGAGCAGTTCTTC
v_call: TRBV24-1
j_call: TRBJ2-1
d_call: -
clone_size: -